The present entry profiles one T cell receptor beta chain with its context. Antigen: not known. The data originate from a study of response to subunit inactivated influenza vaccine. Study-level findings and limits: T cells newly recruited by each seasonal influenza vaccination are few, the authors suggested.

TCRdb passed the RT-PCR reads through MiXCR, listing each CDR3 protein once. The table shows approximately 480,000 distinct CDR3 sequences, with 9.5% to 13% occurring only once. Germline trimming cut 1 base from V and 2 bases from J; bases unmatched to any gene: 2. This CDR3 is 17 amino acids long. Germline lookup yields CDR1 LGHNT and CDR2 FRNRAP. The chain couples TRBV12-5 to TRBJ2-1, with TRBD2 matching 13 bases. This material consisted of PBMCs from blood, taken 35 to 45 days after vaccination. This receptor was taken from a man aged 50 to 59 who received an inactivated influenza vaccine. In DNA, the CDR3 is TGTGCTAGTGGTTTGGGACTAGCGGGGGGACCCTACAATGAGCAGTTCTTC. As protein: CASGLGLAGGPYNEQFF.